The clone carrying this T cell receptor beta chain appeared many times. Its antigen is not known. These data are taken from a study of molecular identifiers for immune sequencing clone quantification. Overall study findings and caveats: In naive cells, under 1% of molecules belonged to clones above 20 RNA copies, against over 97% in effector cells.

Bulk libraries came from a prior protocol with listed TCR primers. TCRdb passed the PCR reads through MiXCR, listing each CDR3 protein once. The sample records some 320,000 distinct CDR3 sequences, roughly a fifth being singletons. The CDR3 has 17 residues. The germline V gene has CDR1 LNHNV and CDR2 YYDKDF (reference sequence). V dropped 0 bases and J dropped 1; count of bases not matched to a gene: 4. It was from about 19,000 to 1,100,000 sorted cells, with 10%, 30% or 50% RNA, that naive CD8 libraries came. The rearrangement links TRBV15 to TRBJ1-5; 9 bases map to TRBD1. The specimen was naive CD8+ T cells from blood, with Jurkat cell RNA spiked in. Regarding subset: FACS-sorted CD8+CD4-CCR7+CD45RA+ naive T cells. This clonotype was obtained from a human donor in good health. Some libraries in this study had Jurkat cell RNA spiked in. The CDR3 DNA reads as TGTGCCACCAGCAGAGATTTAGGGACAGGGAGCAATCAGCCCCAGCATTTT. This translates into CATSRDLGTGSNQPQHF. Full variable domain (missing parts from reference TRBV15 and TRBJ1-5): DAMVIQNPRYQVTQFGKPVTLSCSQTLNHNVMYWYQQKSSQAPKLLFHYYDKDFNNEADTPDNFQSRRPNTSFCFLDIRSPGLGDTAMYLCATSRDLGTGSNQPQHFGDGTRLSIL.